The next 24 T cell receptor beta chains were all read from a single sample in a study of blood T cell repertoires in COVID-19. Profiling relied on immunoSEQ multiplex PCR, and the TCRdb table lists in-frame clones only, not all of them. Of about 180,000 clones in the sample, about 91% were seen once. The specimen was peripheral blood. The receptors originated from a woman aged 25 to 39 with acute or convalescent COVID-19.

This chain joins TRBV9 and TRBJ1-6; 7 positions agree with TRBD1. This CDR3 region has 16 residues. Germline-derived CDR1 and CDR2 are SGDLS and YYNGEE. The V segment lost 4 bases and the J segment 5 bases; nucleotides outside the gene matches: 9. CDR3 sequence: CASSPGAGQNNSPLHF. CDR3 DNA sequence: TGTGCCAGCAGCCCGGGGGCGGGACAGAATAATTCACCCCTCCACTTT.

V is TRBV7-9 and J is TRBJ2-7; TRBD2 might be the D (6 bases). V gave up 4 bases and J gave up 7 bases, with 11 bases separating them. Germline V CDR1 and CDR2: SEHNR, FQNEAQ (reference sequence). The CDR3 has 12 residues. The CDR3 bases are TGTGCCAGCAGCTACGGGAGTAAAGAGCAGTACTTC. It is translated as CASSYGSKEQYF.

The genes are TRBV6-5 and TRBJ1-5; no firm D call. Deletions cut 0 bases from V and 6 bases from J, with 9 bases between. Germline V gene data show CDR1 as MNHEY and CDR2 as SVGAGI. The CDR3 consists of 14 residues. For the CDR3, the DNA is TGTGCCAGCAGTTACTCAAGCTACGCTCAGCCCCAGCATTTT. Its protein is CASSYSSYAQPQHF.

In regard to this clone: Sequence at one end of the junction differs from germline and may be a read error. V gene TRBV19 combines with J gene TRBJ2-3, with TRBD1 identical over 9 bases. The germline V gene encodes CDR1 LNHDA and CDR2 SQIVND (reference sequence). CDR3 length equals 12 residues. DNA for the CDR3: TGTGCCAGTACAGCGCCGGGACAGGGTCGAAAGTTT. Translated, it gives CASTAPGQGRKF.

The chain combines TRBV28 with TRBJ2-7; TRBD2 matches at 8 bases. This CDR3 has 14 amino acids. In germline, CDR1 is MDHEN, CDR2 SYDVKM. The V segment lost 7 bases and the J segment 9 bases; nucleotides outside the gene matches: 14. The CDR3 DNA sequence: TGTGCCAGCACAGTAGCGGGAAATGCTTTTGCGCAGTACTTC. It yields the protein CASTVAGNAFAQYF.

The chain joins TRBV18 to TRBJ1-1; 7 bases map to TRBD1. Germline lookup yields CDR1 KGHSH and CDR2 LQKENI. The V and J ends lost 3 bases and 5 bases, in that order; junction bases with no gene match: 3. The CDR3 covers 13 residues. CDR3 sequence (DNA): TGTGCCAGCTCACCCCAGGGGGGAACTGAAGCTTTCTTT. It is translated as CASSPQGGTEAFF.

The chain has TRBV27 and TRBJ1-2; perhaps TRBD1 as D (5 bases). V lost 3 bases and J 8 bases, leaving 13 bases between the germline ends. Per germline, CDR1 MNHEY and CDR2 SMNVEV (reference sequence). This CDR3 spans 13 amino acids. CDR3 sequence: CASSFVQGNGYTF. The DNA for the CDR3 is TGTGCCAGCAGTTTCGTCCAGGGAAACGGCTACACCTTC.

This clone was seen more than once but under ten times. The V and J genes are TRBV4-1 and TRBJ2-7; 7 positions match TRBD1. This CDR3 contains 15 residues. The germline CDR1 and CDR2 sequences are MGHRA and YSYEKL. Trimming at V came to 5 bases and at J to 2 bases, leaving 9 bases not matched to a gene. The CDR3 sequence is CASSVTGTVPYEQYF. Written as DNA, the CDR3 is TGCGCCAGCAGCGTGACCGGGACAGTCCCCTACGAGCAGTACTTC.

The rearrangement joins TRBV5-8 to TRBJ1-4; D is undetermined. This CDR3 has 13 amino acids. Trimming shortened V by 8 bases and J by 8 bases, and 16 bases separated the two germline ends. Per the germline V gene, CDR1 is SGHTS and CDR2 is YDEGEE. The CDR3 coding sequence is TGTGCCAGTAAAAGTCTCGGGAACGAAAAACTGTTTTTT. This translates into CASKSLGNEKLFF. Using reference TRBV5-8 and TRBJ1-4 for the parts outside the CDR3, the full variable domain is EAGVTQSPTHLIKTRGQQATLRCSPISGHTSVYWYQQALGLGLQFLLWYDEGEERNRGNFPPRFSGRQFPNYSSELNVNALELEDSALYLCASKSLGNEKLFFGSGTQLSVL.

V and J are TRBV18 and TRBJ2-5, with D possibly being TRBD2 (5 bases). CDR1 KGHSH and CDR2 LQKENI come from the germline V gene. Trimming took off 3 bases at V and 7 bases at J, with 9 bases between the two ends. This CDR3 is 12 amino acids long. The CDR3 DNA sequence: TGTGCCAGCTCACCGGACTTGGGGACCCAGTACTTC. Amino acids: CASSPDLGTQYF.

The chain is built from TRBV7-2 and TRBJ1-6; weak D call: TRBD1 (6 bases). The V and J ends lost 5 bases and 10 bases respectively, with 15 bases between them. Germline V gene sequence: CDR1 SGHTA, CDR2 FQGNSA. This CDR3 is built from 14 residues. The CDR3 DNA is TGTGCCAGCAGCAGGGGGGGATCGCGCTCACCCCTCCACTTT. Its translation is CASSRGGSRSPLHF.

The V call is TRBV12-3 or TRBV12-4, the J call TRBJ2-5, with 7 bases identical to TRBD2. CDR3 length: 12 amino acids. V trimming: 7 bases; J trimming: 5 bases; junction bases outside the gene matches: 4. CDR3 amino acids: CASTEGGETQYF. The CDR3 DNA follows: TGTGCCAGCACCGAGGGAGGGGAGACCCAGTACTTC.

This sequence joins TRBV12-3 or TRBV12-4 and TRBJ2-2; D remains unclear. Between the trimmed V and J ends, which lost 2 bases and 6 bases, there was a span of 4 bases. CDR3 length equals 12 residues. CDR3 residues: CASSLQAGELFF. CDR3 sequence (DNA): TGTGCCAGCAGTTTACAGGCCGGGGAGCTGTTTTTT.

The chain is built from TRBV28 and TRBJ2-7; 7 bases fit TRBD1. Trimming at V came to 4 bases and at J to 4 bases, leaving 10 bases not matched to a gene. CDR3 length: 15 residues. Per germline, CDR1 MDHEN and CDR2 SYDVKM. CDR3 sequence reads: CASSSPGQSKYEQYF. Here the CDR3 DNA reads TGTGCCAGCAGTTCTCCGGGACAGAGTAAATACGAGCAGTACTTC.

The J gene is TRBJ2-4, the V gene TRBV5-6, with D unresolved. Germline CDR1 reads SGHDT; CDR2 reads YYEEEE. Between the trimmed V and J ends, which lost 4 bases and 2 bases, there was a span of 10 bases. This CDR3 has 14 amino acids. The DNA for the CDR3 is TGTGCCAGCAGCCGTGAGCTAACCAAAAACATTCAGTACTTC. Translating gives CASSRELTKNIQYF.

The V and J genes are TRBV5-5 and TRBJ1-4, with TRBD1 as a possible D gene (6 bases). V lost 4 bases to trimming and J lost 11 bases, with 18 bases between them. The CDR3 covers 14 residues. Germline CDR1 reads SGHKS; CDR2 reads YYEKEE (reference sequence). CDR3 coding DNA: TGTGCCAGCAGCCTATCTGGGGGCAGCTTTAAACTGTTTTTT. Its translation is CASSLSGGSFKLFF.

The J gene is TRBJ2-2, the V gene TRBV7-2, with D hard to call. The V end lost 5 bases, the J end lost 5 bases, and 9 bases lay between the germline ends. The CDR3 runs to 13 residues. In germline, CDR1 is SGHTA, CDR2 FQGNSA. The CDR3, as DNA: TGTGCCAGCAGCATTGTGAGAACCGGGGAGCTGTTTTTT. This encodes CASSIVRTGELFF.

CDR3 nucleotide sequence: TGTGCCACCAGTGATCACCGGACAGGGGGTAGCCCAGATACGCAGTATTTT. This gives the protein CATSDHRTGGSPDTQYF. The rearrangement uses TRBV24-1 and TRBJ2-3, with 10 bases identical to TRBD1. V lost 3 bases to trimming and J lost 4 bases; unmatched junction nucleotides: 9. Germline lookup yields CDR1 KGHDR and CDR2 SFDVKD. This CDR3 region has 17 residues.

V gene TRBV28 combines with J gene TRBJ2-1, with 13 positions matching TRBD2. Germline assignment: CDR1 MDHEN and CDR2 SYDVKM. V shed 7 bases, J shed 7 bases, and the junction held 10 bases outside the gene matches. The CDR3 is made up of 16 amino acids. CDR3 amino acids: CASTRSRTSGRNEQFF. The CDR3 DNA is TGTGCCAGCACTCGTTCTCGGACTAGCGGGAGAAATGAGCAGTTCTTC. Supplemented by reference TRBV28 and TRBJ2-1, the full variable domain reads DVKVTQSSRYLVKRTGEKVFLECVQDMDHENMFWYRQDPGLGLRLIYFSYDVKMKEKGDIPEGYSVSREKKERFSLILESASTNQTSMYLCASTRSRTSGRNEQFFGPGTRLTVL.

The sample holds a few counts of this clone. This sample also contains other DNA sequences that code for the same CDR3. The chain is built from TRBV19 and TRBJ2-2; D perhaps matches TRBD1 (7 bases). The CDR3 loop spans 15 amino acids. Germline values: CDR1 LNHDA, CDR2 SQIVND (reference sequence). Trimming shortened V by 6 bases and J by 0 bases, and 11 bases separated the two germline ends. DNA for the CDR3: TGTGCCAGTAGGGCGGGACAGACGAACACCGGGGAGCTGTTTTTT. Its protein is CASRAGQTNTGELFF. Drawing the rest from reference TRBV19 and TRBJ2-2, the complete variable domain is DGGITQSPKYLFRKEGQNVTLSCEQNLNHDAMYWYRQDPGQGLRLIYYSQIVNDFQKGDIAEGYSVSREKKESFPLTVTSAQKNPTAFYLCASRAGQTNTGELFFGEGSRLTVL.

V gene TRBV19 combines with J gene TRBJ2-1, with D hard to call. Germline CDR1 and CDR2: LNHDA and SQIVND (reference sequence). The CDR3 runs to 14 residues. V dropped 6 bases and J dropped 1 base, with 10 bases sitting between them. The CDR3 protein is CASRPTGSYNEQFF. The CDR3, as DNA: TGTGCCAGTAGACCGACGGGTTCCTACAATGAGCAGTTCTTC.

Only one count was recorded for this clone. The V and J genes are TRBV6-6 and TRBJ2-6; maybe TRBD1 (5 bases). Per the germline V gene, CDR1 is MNHNY and CDR2 is SVGAGI (reference sequence). V gave up 6 bases and J gave up 2 bases, with 23 bases separating them. This CDR3 region has 19 residues. The CDR3 nucleotides read TGTGCCAGCAGCTACGGAGTTAGGAAAGGGGTAACTGGGGCCAACGTCCTGACTTTC. Its translation: CASSYGVRKGVTGANVLTF.

J is TRBJ1-5 and V is TRBV14, with D uncertain. Looked up from germline, CDR1 is SGHDN and CDR2 is FVKESK. The CDR3 totals 14 residues. With 2 bases removed from V and 3 bases from J, the gap between germline ends came to 8 bases. The CDR3 DNA is TGTGCCAGCAGCCAAAGAGGAAACAATCAGCCCCAGCATTTT. Amino acids: CASSQRGNNQPQHF.

The V and J genes are TRBV3-1 (or the pseudogene TRBV3-2) and TRBJ2-3; D not certain. Germline V lookup: CDR1 LGHDT, CDR2 YNNKEL (reference sequence). Trimming removed 8 bases at V and 5 bases at J, with 14 bases between. The CDR3 loop spans 13 amino acids. This CDR3 is CASSSRGGDTQYF. The CDR3 bases are TGTGCCAGCTCAAGTCGCGGCGGAGATACGCAGTATTTT.